Listed here is a single T cell receptor (beta chain). Authors' processing steps: Amplification from reference gene primers served as the basis for estimated nucleated cell counts. The protocol was immunoSEQ multiplex PCR, while the TCRdb copy is restricted to in-frame clones and leaves out a portion. V, J and clone size are taken as reported in that table, and D and trimming were inferred from the DNA itself. The data show 140,000 or so clones, about four fifths seen once. These data belong to a study of blood T cell repertoires in COVID-19. Turning to the study itself: The origin of the acute and convalescent COVID-19 samples was the United States, Italy and Spain. Sources were T cells, B-cell-depleted T cells, or PBMCs; the material itself was cDNA or gDNA.

CDR3 length equals 16 residues. Germline values: CDR1 PRHDT, CDR2 FYEKMQ (reference sequence). The V and J ends lost 3 bases and 3 bases respectively, with 15 bases between them. This chain uses TRBV13 with TRBJ1-5; D is possibly TRBD1 (5 bases). This clonotype originated in a human donor in a cohort sampled during active COVID-19. The sample comprised peripheral blood. The CDR3 nucleotides read TGTGCCAGCAGCTTCGGAGGGGCAGGATCCAATCAGCCCCAGCATTTT. Translation gives CASSFGGAGSNQPQHF.